Here is one TCR beta chain with its context. The length of the CDR3 is 14 residues. Per germline, CDR1 SQVTM and CDR2 ANQGSEA. J lost 3 bases, V lost 2 bases, and 4 bases had no gene match. This specimen belongs to a study of technical replicates of blood from several donors. Profiled with immunoSEQ multiplex PCR; TCRdb holds only in-frame clones, not every one. The sample yields more than 75,000 clones, nearly 96% seen once. Source material: T cells isolated from PBMCs. This chain connects TRBV29-1 to TRBJ2-7; 10 positions match TRBD2. This clonotype was sampled from a human donor in good health. The CDR3: CSVEFSSGSYEQYF. The CDR3 nucleotides are TGCAGCGTTGAATTTTCTAGCGGGAGCTACGAGCAGTACTTC.